The table lists the clone carrying this T cell receptor beta chain with a count of one. Individuals aged roughly 18 to 95 years were recruited from 24 US areas. These data belong to a study of blood T cell repertoires in COVID-19. Across the study: Researchers got acute and convalescent COVID-19 samples from the United States, Italy and Spain. The analysed material was cDNA or gDNA that came from T cells, B-cell-depleted T cells, or PBMCs.

The CDR3 length is 16 residues. Per the germline V gene, CDR1 is MNHNS and CDR2 is SASEGT. V was clipped by 2 bases and J by 1 base, with 14 bases between them. The repertoire was sequenced with immunoSEQ multiplex PCR; TCRdb's copy has only in-frame clones and lacks some. Of 350,000 or so clones in the sample, 80% to 90% were seen once. The specimen sequenced was PBMCs or T cells enriched from blood (not recorded which). This clonotype was obtained from a woman in her forties with acute COVID-19. V is TRBV6-1 and J is TRBJ2-5; unclear D gene. This CDR3 is CASSERRIQPQETQYF. The CDR3 DNA reads TGTGCCAGCAGTGAACGGCGGATCCAACCCCAAGAGACCCAGTACTTC.